This T cell receptor (beta chain) was recovered during a study of T cell changes during pregnancy in multiple sclerosis. Clones were sequenced by immunoSEQ multiplex PCR, and TCRdb holds only the in-frame ones, with some missing. The data show about 11,000 clones, 85% to 90% seen once. The TCR comes from a female donor in good health, enrolled as a control in a pregnancy study. This specimen consisted of CD8+ T cells from peripheral blood mononuclear cells, obtained in the first trimester of pregnancy.

As DNA, the CDR3 is TGTGCCAGCAGACCACAGGGGGCGGACACTGAAGCTTTCTTT. This codes for CASRPQGADTEAFF. The chain is built from TRBV6-6 and TRBJ1-1; 9 positions match TRBD1. Losses at the gene ends were 6 bases for V and 3 bases for J; bases not matched to a gene: 5. This CDR3 has 14 residues. CDR1 and CDR2 (germline): MNHNY, SVGAGI (reference sequence).